Below, 6 T cell receptor beta chains from the same sample are listed, as sequenced in a study of preoperative IRX-2 immunotherapy in early breast cancer. The method was immunoSEQ multiplex PCR; TCRdb's version includes in-frame clones alone and lacks a portion of them. The sample lists just over 25,000 clones; about 81% were seen once. Indicated treatment: preoperative locoregional IRX-2 cytokine immunotherapy. The sample consisted of lymph node tissue, taken after IRX-2 immunotherapy. These receptors were obtained from a human donor with breast cancer.

The CDR3 loop is CASSPVSGGAINYGYTF. The CDR3 nucleotides read TGTGCCAGCAGCCCGGTGAGCGGGGGGGCGATTAACTATGGCTACACCTTC. This chain joins TRBV28 and TRBJ1-2; possible D gene TRBD1, 6 bases. This CDR3 contains 17 residues. The V end lost 6 bases, the J end lost 1 base, and 21 bases lay between the germline ends. Germline V CDR1 and CDR2: MDHEN, SYDVKM.

The chain carries TRBV18 and TRBJ1-2; D uncertain. The length of the CDR3 is 14 residues. The V end was cut by 3 bases, the J end by 10 bases, with 18 bases between. Germline CDR1 KGHSH, CDR2 LQKENI. For the CDR3, the DNA is TGTGCCAGCTCACCCCCTGCGGCGGGCTCGTTCTACACCTTC. Translated: CASSPPAAGSFYTF.

The J gene is TRBJ2-7, the V gene TRBV15; TRBD1 might be the D (6 bases). The CDR3 extends over 15 amino acids. Trimming cost V 1 base and J 0 bases, with 10 bases left between them. Germline CDR1 reads LNHNV; CDR2 reads YYDKDF (reference sequence). CDR3 amino acids: CATSRGGTSSYEQYF. CDR3 in DNA: TGTGCCACCAGCAGAGGGGGGACAAGCTCCTACGAGCAGTACTTC.

This chain joins TRBV9 and TRBJ1-1; 7 bases agree with TRBD1. CDR1 and CDR2 from the germline V gene are SGDLS and YYNGEE. CDR3 length: 12 amino acids. Germline trimming cut 5 bases from V and 5 bases from J; bases unmatched to any gene: 3. Here the CDR3 DNA reads TGTGCCAGCAGTTTGGGACAGACTGAAGCTTTCTTT. Translating gives CASSLGQTEAFF.

CDR3 region: CASSPGPRNQPQHF. The CDR3, as DNA: TGTGCCAGCTCACCCGGGCCGCGCAATCAGCCCCAGCATTTT. The chain recombines TRBV18 with TRBJ1-5; no firm D call. Germline CDR1 and CDR2: KGHSH and LQKENI. CDR3 length: 14 amino acids. Between the trimmed V and J ends, which lost 3 bases and 2 bases, there was a span of 8 bases. The full variable domain, its missing parts supplied by reference TRBV18 and TRBJ1-5, is NAGVMQNPRHLVRRRGQEARLRCSPMKGHSHVYWYRQLPEEGLKFMVYLQKENIIDESGMPKERFSAEFPKEGPSILRIQQVVRGDSAAYFCASSPGPRNQPQHFGDGTRLSIL.

J is TRBJ2-7 and V is TRBV6-8, with 11 positions matching TRBD2. The CDR3 covers 16 residues. Per germline, CDR1 MNHGY and CDR2 SAAAGT. Trimming removed 5 bases from V and 2 bases from J; junction bases left unmatched: 8. CDR3 protein: CASSVAVAGGTYEQYF. The CDR3 nucleotides are TGTGCCAGCAGTGTTGCGGTAGCGGGGGGGACCTACGAGCAGTACTTC.